One and the same sample provided the 14 T cell receptor beta chains below, sequenced in a study of T cells in localized non-small cell lung cancer. This table comes from immunoSEQ multiplex PCR, and its TCRdb copy is limited to in-frame clones, with some not included. The data contain tens of thousands of clones, around 86% of them singletons. The starting material was peripheral blood mononuclear cells, obtained before any cancer treatment. These receptors came from a male donor at least 60 years old with stage II lung adenocarcinoma.

The CDR3, as DNA: TGTGCCAGCAGCCAAGACCCCTCGGGTGGGGGCTCTAACTATGGCTACACCTTC. This encodes CASSQDPSGGGSNYGYTF. The chain recombines TRBV4-2 with TRBJ1-2; maybe TRBD1 (6 bases). With 0 bases removed from V and 0 bases from J, the gap between germline ends came to 17 bases. CDR1 and CDR2 from the germline V gene are LGHNA and YNFKEQ. The CDR3 is made up of 18 amino acids.

The V gene is TRBV7-9, the J gene TRBJ2-3; no firm D call. V was cut by 5 bases and J by 0 bases, with 3 bases left in between. Germline-derived CDR1 and CDR2 are SEHNR and FQNEAQ (reference sequence). The CDR3 extends over 12 amino acids. CDR3 DNA: TGTGCCAGCAGCCCCAGCACAGATACGCAGTATTTT. It codes for CASSPSTDTQYF.

This chain connects TRBV5-4 to TRBJ1-3; D call uncertain. Germline V lookup: CDR1 SGHNT, CDR2 YYREEE (reference sequence). CDR3 size: 11 residues. Trimming left V 5 bases short and J 3 bases short, with 3 bases between. The CDR3 DNA follows: TGTGCCAGCAGTTTTGGAAACACCATATATTTT. It encodes CASSFGNTIYF.

This rearrangement joins TRBV30 to TRBJ2-3, with D tentatively TRBD2 (5 bases). Germline CDR1 is GTSNPN and CDR2 is SVGIG (reference sequence). Trimming stripped 4 bases from V and 3 bases from J, with 17 bases between. The CDR3 runs to 15 residues. CDR3 sequence: CAWTSGAGETDTQYF. The DNA for the CDR3 is TGTGCCTGGACCTCCGGAGCCGGGGAAACAGATACGCAGTATTTT.

The chain carries TRBV6-5 and TRBJ1-2, with D maybe TRBD1 (5 bases). The CDR3 extends over 14 amino acids. Germline assignment: CDR1 MNHEY and CDR2 SVGAGI. The V end was cut by 6 bases, the J end by 5 bases, with 16 bases between. The CDR3 sequence is CASSLAGDTYGYTF. Written as DNA, the CDR3 is TGTGCCAGCAGCCTGGCGGGGGATACGTATGGCTACACCTTC.

The V call is TRBV7-2, the J call TRBJ2-1, with 10 bases that match TRBD2. This CDR3 has 13 residues. V was pared by 4 bases and J by 8 bases, with 2 bases of the junction left unmatched. Germline CDR1 and CDR2: SGHTA and FQGNSA. The CDR3 reads CASSSGTSDEQFF. CDR3 sequence (DNA): TGTGCCAGCAGCTCTGGGACTAGCGATGAGCAGTTCTTC.

The chain carries TRBV5-1 and TRBJ2-7; maybe TRBD2 (6 bases). This CDR3 region has 15 residues. The germline CDR1 and CDR2 sequences are SGHRS and YFSETQ. Trimming cost V 0 bases and J 2 bases, with 12 bases left between them. CDR3 coding DNA: TGCGCCAGCAGCTTGGACGGGACTCCCCCCTACGAGCAGTACTTC. Amino acids: CASSLDGTPPYEQYF.

The genes are TRBV4-1 and TRBJ2-1; D not certain. V was shortened by 0 bases and J by 5 bases, with 14 bases between the two germline ends. The CDR3 extends over 16 amino acids. Germline V gives CDR1 MGHRA, CDR2 YSYEKL. The CDR3 DNA reads as TGCGCCAGCAGCCAAGAGTCCCGCAGCTTCAACAATGAGCAGTTCTTC. As protein: CASSQESRSFNNEQFF.

The CDR3 region is CASRGTVNTGELFF. Written as DNA, the CDR3 is TGTGCCTCGCGAGGGACAGTGAACACCGGGGAGCTGTTTTTT. The gene calls are TRBV19 and TRBJ2-2, with 7 bases aligning to TRBD1. This CDR3 has 14 residues. V gave up 11 bases and J gave up 1 base; unmatched junction bases: 7. Germline V gives CDR1 LNHDA, CDR2 SQIVND (reference sequence).

The V call is TRBV5-1, the J call TRBJ2-3, with D perhaps assigned TRBD1 or TRBD2 (5 bases each). The germline gives CDR1 SGHRS, CDR2 YFSETQ. The V gene lost 0 bases and the J gene lost 5 bases, with 10 bases spanning the gap. The CDR3 is 14 amino acids. DNA of the CDR3: TGCGCCAGCAGCTTGGGGGACGGTGGAGATACGCAGTATTTT. Translated: CASSLGDGGDTQYF.

The chain uses TRBV19 and TRBJ1-5; D gene uncertain. The CDR3 length is 12 residues. V gave up 2 bases and J gave up 4 bases, with 3 bases separating them. Germline-derived CDR1 and CDR2 are LNHDA and SQIVND (reference sequence). The CDR3 reads CASSIRNQPQHF. CDR3 nucleotides: TGTGCCAGTAGTATACGGAATCAGCCCCAGCATTTT.

The chain carries TRBV6-1 and TRBJ2-1, with D hard to call. V shed 2 bases and J shed 7 bases, with 3 bases lying between them. Germline CDR1 and CDR2: MNHNS and SASEGT. The CDR3 consists of 11 residues. The CDR3 DNA sequence: TGTGCCAGCAGTGAAATGAATGAGCAGTTCTTC. Translated, it gives CASSEMNEQFF.

V is TRBV19 and J is TRBJ1-1; TRBD1 might be the D (6 bases). The V end lost 5 bases, the J end lost 4 bases, and 17 bases lay between the germline ends. This CDR3 has 15 amino acids. In germline, CDR1 is LNHDA, CDR2 SQIVND (reference sequence). CDR3 protein: CASSESGARGTEAFF. CDR3 bases: TGTGCCAGTAGTGAGTCGGGGGCGCGAGGCACTGAAGCTTTCTTT.

The V call is TRBV6-6, the J call TRBJ2-3; 8 bases agree with TRBD2. The V gene end was trimmed by 2 bases and the J gene end by 4 bases; junction bases not matched to a gene: 5. The germline gives CDR1 MNHNY, CDR2 SVGAGI (reference sequence). The CDR3 length is 15 residues. The CDR3 coding sequence is TGTGCCAGCAGTTACGACGGGAGGGCCGCAGATACGCAGTATTTT. Amino acids: CASSYDGRAADTQYF.